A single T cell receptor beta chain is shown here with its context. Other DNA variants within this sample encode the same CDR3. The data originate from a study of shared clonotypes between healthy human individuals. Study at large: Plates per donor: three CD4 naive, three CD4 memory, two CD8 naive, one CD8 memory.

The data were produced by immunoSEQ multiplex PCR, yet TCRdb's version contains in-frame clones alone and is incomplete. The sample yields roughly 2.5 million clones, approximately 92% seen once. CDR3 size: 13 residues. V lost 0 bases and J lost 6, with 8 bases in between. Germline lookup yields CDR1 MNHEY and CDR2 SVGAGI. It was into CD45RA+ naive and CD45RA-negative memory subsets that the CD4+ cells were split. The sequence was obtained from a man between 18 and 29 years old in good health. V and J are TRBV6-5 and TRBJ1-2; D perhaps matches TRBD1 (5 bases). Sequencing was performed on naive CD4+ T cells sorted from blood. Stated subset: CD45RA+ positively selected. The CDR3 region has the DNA TGTGCCAGCAGTTACTCGAGGGGAGATGGCTACACCTTC. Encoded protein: CASSYSRGDGYTF.